This TCR beta chain was recovered during a study of T cells in Graves' hyperthyroidism and ophthalmopathy. Looked up from germline, CDR1 is SGHNT and CDR2 is YYREEE (reference sequence). The CDR3 is 15 residues long. Trimming shortened V by 2 bases and J by 1 base, and 10 bases separated the two germline ends. RNA transcripts served as the template for amplifying TCR beta CDR3 regions. The HTBI primer set was used in a first-round RT-PCR of the TCR CDR3. Using its own MiXCR run on the multiplex PCR reads, TCRdb lists one record per CDR3 protein. The data hold 250,000 to 350,000 distinct CDR3 sequences, with roughly 15% observed a single time. This clonotype was recorded many times.

The chain joins TRBV5-4 to TRBJ1-5, with a possible D match to TRBD1 (5 bases). The receptor's source is a man aged 25 to 40 with Graves' hyperthyroidism. Sequenced material: blood. Here the CDR3 DNA reads TGTGCCAGCAGCTTTGGGGGGGGAAGCAATCAGCCCCAGCATTTT. Its protein is CASSFGGGSNQPQHF.